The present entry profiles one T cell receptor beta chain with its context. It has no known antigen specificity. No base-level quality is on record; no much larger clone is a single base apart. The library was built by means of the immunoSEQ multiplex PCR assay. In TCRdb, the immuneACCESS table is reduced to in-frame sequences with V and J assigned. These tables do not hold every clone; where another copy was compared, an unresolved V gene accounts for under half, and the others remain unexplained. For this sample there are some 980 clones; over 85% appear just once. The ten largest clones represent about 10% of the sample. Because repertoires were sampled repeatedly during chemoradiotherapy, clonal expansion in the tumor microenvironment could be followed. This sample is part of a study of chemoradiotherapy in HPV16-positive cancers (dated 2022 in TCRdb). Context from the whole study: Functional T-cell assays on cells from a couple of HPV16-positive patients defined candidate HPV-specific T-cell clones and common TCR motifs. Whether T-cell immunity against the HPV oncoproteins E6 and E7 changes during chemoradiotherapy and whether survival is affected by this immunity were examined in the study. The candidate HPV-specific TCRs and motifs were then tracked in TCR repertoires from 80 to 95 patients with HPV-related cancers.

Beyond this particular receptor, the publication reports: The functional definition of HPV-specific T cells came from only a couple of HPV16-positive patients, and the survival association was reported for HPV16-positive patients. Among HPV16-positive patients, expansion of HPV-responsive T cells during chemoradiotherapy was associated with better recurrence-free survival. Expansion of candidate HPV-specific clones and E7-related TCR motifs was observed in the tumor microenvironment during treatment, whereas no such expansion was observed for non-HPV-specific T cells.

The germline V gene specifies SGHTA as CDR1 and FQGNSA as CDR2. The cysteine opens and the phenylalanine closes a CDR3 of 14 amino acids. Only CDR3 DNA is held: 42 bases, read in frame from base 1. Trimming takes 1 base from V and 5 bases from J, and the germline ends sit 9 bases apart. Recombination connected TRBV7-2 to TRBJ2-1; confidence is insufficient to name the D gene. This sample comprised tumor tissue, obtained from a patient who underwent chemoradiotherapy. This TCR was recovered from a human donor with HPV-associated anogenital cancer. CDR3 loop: CASSLEVAHNEQFF. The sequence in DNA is TGTGCCAGCAGCTTAGAGGTCGCGCACAATGAGCAGTTCTTC.